This entry features one T cell receptor beta chain sequence. The antigen is not known. Documented time point: cycle 4 day 1 (C4D1), after six to seven weeks of nivolumab. The patients all showed relapse after autologous stem cell transplantation, while their brentuximab vedotin exposure varied. Patients had relapsed/refractory classical Hodgkin lymphoma with complete response, partial response or progressive disease as best response. Sequencing was performed with immunoSEQ multiplex PCR; in TCRdb, only in-frame clones are kept and a portion is missing. The data hold roughly 100,000 clones, with 85% to 95% observed a single time. Per the germline V gene, CDR1 is MDHEN and CDR2 is SYDVKM. The CDR3 is 15 amino acids. Trimming pared 2 bases from V and 2 bases from J, leaving 10 bases between. This sample was included in a study of PD-1 blockade in classical Hodgkin lymphoma. Study-level points and caveats: Patients who began taking nivolumab under 1 year after ASCT were left out.

The sequenced sample was peripheral blood mononuclear cells (PBMCs), obtained before the fourth cycle of nivolumab. This clonotype was obtained from a human donor with classical Hodgkin lymphoma. The genes are TRBV28 and TRBJ2-1, with D maybe TRBD1 (5 bases). CDR3 nucleotides: TGTGCCAGCAGTTTAATCAGGGATGCCTACAATGAGCAGTTCTTC. Translating it yields CASSLIRDAYNEQFF.